This is a list of T cell receptor beta chains from one sample in a study of cytotoxic CD8 clonotypes in ibrutinib-treated CLL. Sequencing was performed with immunoSEQ multiplex PCR; in TCRdb, only in-frame clones are kept and a portion is missing. The sample records approximately 22,000 clones, 74% being singletons. The specimen was PBMCs, collected before ibrutinib treatment. The receptors shown here come from a human donor with chronic lymphocytic leukemia. Both conserved end residues are trimmed from each CDR3. The order of the fields is V gene, clone size, J gene, CDR3 protein. Only some rows state a clone size, as once, few, many or a class for expanded clones.

>TRBV29-1|-|TRBJ2-3
SVVTGLGGDTQY
>TRBV30|-|TRBJ2-1
AWSVPGLAGGLYNEQF
>TRBV7-6|-|TRBJ2-7
ASSLGIGEGAMGEQY
>TRBV6-4|-|TRBJ2-3
ASSTERADTQY
>TRBV6-1|-|TRBJ2-4
ASRVRGQGDIQY
>TRBV11-2|-|TRBJ2-7
ASSSPLPAYEQY
>TRBV28|few|TRBJ2-2
ASSNAGGAGELF
>TRBV27|-|TRBJ2-5
ASSPGGWGETQY
>TRBV27|-|TRBJ2-7
ASSFLGQGFYEQY
>TRBV5-1|-|TRBJ2-3
ASSLDPSGIQTDTQY